These 17 T cell receptor beta chains were sequenced from one sample in a study of siplizumab effects on memory and regulatory T cells. Clones were sequenced by immunoSEQ multiplex PCR, and TCRdb holds only the in-frame ones, with some missing. There are around 83,000 clones in the sample; 70% to 90% occur only once, and over 12% lies in the top ten. The material sequenced was CD4+ T cells sorted from blood. The receptors were gathered from a human donor in good health.

The chain has TRBV5-1 and TRBJ2-3; D call uncertain. The CDR3 is made up of 13 amino acids. Germline lookup yields CDR1 SGHRS and CDR2 YFSETQ. The germline V and J ends were trimmed by 1 base and 1 base, with 4 bases remaining between them. The CDR3 reads CASSLPGTDTQYF. The CDR3 DNA reads TGCGCCAGCAGCTTGCCGGGCACAGATACGCAGTATTTT.

The chain recombines TRBV30 with TRBJ1-3; TRBD1 matches at 9 bases. The CDR3 covers 15 residues. Germline-derived CDR1 and CDR2 are GTSNPN and SVGIG (reference sequence). J lost 2 bases, V lost 1 base, and 3 bases had no gene match. The CDR3 reads CAWSADRGTGNTIYF. The CDR3 coding sequence is TGTGCCTGGAGTGCCGACAGGGGGACTGGAAACACCATATATTTT.

The V call is TRBV6-1, the J call TRBJ2-7, with 10 bases lining up with TRBD1. Germline values: CDR1 MNHNS, CDR2 SASEGT. The V and J ends lost 6 bases and 3 bases, in that order; junction bases with no gene match: 8. CDR3 length: 15 residues. In DNA form, the CDR3 reads TGTGCCAGCAGGACCCGGACAGGGGGATACTACGAGCAGTACTTC. Translated: CASRTRTGGYYEQYF.

The rearrangement joins TRBV7-2 to TRBJ2-4; tentatively, D is TRBD2 (5 bases). V lost 4 bases and J 9 bases, leaving 16 bases between the germline ends. This CDR3 contains 14 residues. Germline loops: CDR1 SGHTA, CDR2 FQGNSA. CDR3 region: CASSSPELGSIQYF. CDR3 bases: TGTGCCAGCAGCTCCCCGGAGCTGGGGAGCATTCAGTACTTC.

V gene TRBV5-6 combines with J gene TRBJ2-1; D unresolved. The CDR3 consists of 11 residues. Trimming removed 4 bases from V and 5 bases from J, with 4 bases in between. From germline, CDR1 is SGHDT and CDR2 YYEEEE. The CDR3 sequence is CASSLDNEQFF. The CDR3 coding sequence is TGTGCCAGCAGCCTAGACAATGAGCAGTTCTTC. Combining the CDR3 with reference TRBV5-6 and TRBJ2-1 gives the whole variable domain DAGVTQSPTHLIKTRGQQVTLRCSPKSGHDTVSWYQQALGQGPQFIFQYYEEEERQRGNFPDRFSGHQFPNYSSELNVNALLLGDSALYLCASSLDNEQFFGPGTRLTVL.

The table lists this clone with a count of one. The chain is built from TRBV30 and TRBJ1-5; D is unresolved. The CDR3 runs 12 residues. The ends were cut back, 2 bases at V and 3 bases at J, with 5 bases in the middle. Germline V gives CDR1 GTSNPN, CDR2 SVGIG (reference sequence). CDR3 region: CAWSRINQPQHF. DNA of the CDR3: TGTGCCTGGAGTCGGATCAATCAGCCCCAGCATTTT.

This clone was observed a handful of times. The V call is TRBV6-6, the J call TRBJ1-3; no firm D call. Deletions cut 6 bases from V and 2 bases from J, with 14 bases between. This CDR3 comprises 15 residues. Germline CDR1 MNHNY, CDR2 SVGAGI (reference sequence). The DNA for the CDR3 is TGTGCCAGCAGCCCAAGTCCCGTCCCTGGAAACACCATATATTTT. It specifies CASSPSPVPGNTIYF.

The J gene is TRBJ2-7, the V gene TRBV11-3; 8 bases match TRBD1. The CDR3 is made up of 14 amino acids. The V gene's germline CDR1 is SGHNT and CDR2 YENEEA. The junction had 7 bases not matched to a gene; V was cut back by 3 bases and J by 6 bases. This CDR3 is CASSLGQAPLEQYF. The CDR3 DNA reads TGTGCCAGCAGCTTGGGACAGGCCCCCCTCGAGCAGTACTTC.

This chain connects TRBV28 to TRBJ2-3, with 7 positions matching TRBD1. This CDR3 has 14 amino acids. V shed 5 bases, J shed 1 base, and the junction held 3 bases outside the gene matches. Germline CDR1 MDHEN, CDR2 SYDVKM. The chain's CDR3 is CASSRDSRTDTQYF. The DNA of the CDR3 is TGTGCCAGCAGTCGGGACAGCCGCACAGATACGCAGTATTTT.

V gene TRBV27 combines with J gene TRBJ2-3, with a tentative D call TRBD1 (5 bases). V lost 3 bases and J lost 1, with 11 bases in between. Germline CDR1 reads MNHEY; CDR2 reads SMNVEV (reference sequence). This CDR3 comprises 15 residues. CDR3 region: CASSFNDRRTDTQYF. The DNA for the CDR3 is TGTGCCAGCAGTTTTAATGACAGACGCACAGATACGCAGTATTTT.

This sequence joins TRBV4-1 and TRBJ1-1, with D maybe TRBD1 (5 bases). CDR1 is MGHRA, CDR2 YSYEKL, per germline. This CDR3 has 15 amino acids. Trimming took 1 base from V and 9 from J, leaving 18 bases between them. CDR3 DNA: TGCGCCAGCAGCCAAGGGCGTCAGGGAGGTAGAAAAGCTTTCTTT. It translates to CASSQGRQGGRKAFF.

This chain connects TRBV10-3 to TRBJ1-1; a weak D match, TRBD1 (6 bases). The V and J ends lost 4 bases and 1 base respectively, with 10 bases between them. CDR1 is ENHRY and CDR2 is SYGVKD in the germline V gene. This CDR3 contains 14 residues. CDR3 nucleotide sequence: TGTGCCATCAGTGGGACAGAAACGAACACTGAAGCTTTCTTT. This sequence encodes CAISGTETNTEAFF.

This clone showed up just once. The chain's CDR3 is CASSPGTDTQYF. DNA of the CDR3: TGTGCCAGCAGCCCAGGCACAGATACGCAGTATTTT. The J gene is TRBJ2-3, the V gene TRBV5-4; D is ambiguous. With 4 bases removed from V and 1 base from J, the gap between germline ends came to 4 bases. The CDR3 runs 12 residues. CDR1 is SGHNT and CDR2 is YYREEE in the germline V gene (reference sequence).

This clone was recorded once. The genes are TRBV5-1 and TRBJ1-2, with D hard to call. V was pared by 4 bases and J by 6 bases, with 10 bases between. Germline V lookup: CDR1 SGHRS, CDR2 YFSETQ. The CDR3 runs to 12 residues. The CDR3 DNA reads as TGCGCCAGCAGCCCGTCTGCCCATGGCTACACCTTC. Translation: CASSPSAHGYTF.

The V and J genes are TRBV5-5 and TRBJ1-2; 7 bases line up with TRBD1. J gave up 5 bases and V 5 bases, and 9 bases lay outside the gene matches. CDR3 size: 14 residues. Germline V gene lookup returns CDR1 SGHKS and CDR2 YYEKEE (reference sequence). CDR3 DNA: TGTGCCAGCAGTCGAGGGGGCTTCGGGTATGGCTACACCTTC. Amino acid sequence: CASSRGGFGYGYTF. Supplemented by reference TRBV5-5 and TRBJ1-2, the full variable domain reads DAGVTQSPTHLIKTRGQQVTLRCSPISGHKSVSWYQQVLGQGPQFIFQYYEKEERGRGNFPDRFSARQFPNYSSELNVNALLLGDSALYLCASSRGGFGYGYTFGSGTRLTVV.

V usage is TRBV29-1 and J usage is TRBJ2-3, with TRBD1 identical over 10 bases. Trimming cost V 7 bases and J 3 bases; bases outside gene matches: 10. The CDR3 length is 15 residues. Germline V lookup: CDR1 SQVTM, CDR2 ANQGSEA. The CDR3 region has the DNA TGCAGCGCTAGGGCTGACAGGGGGCCGACAGATACGCAGTATTTT. Its translation: CSARADRGPTDTQYF.

This clone came up a few times. In the same sample, other DNA sequences code for this CDR3. V is TRBV5-4 and J is TRBJ2-2, with D possibly matching TRBD1 (5 bases). The CDR3 runs 15 residues. The germline V gene encodes CDR1 SGHNT and CDR2 YYREEE (reference sequence). Deletions cut 0 bases from V and 0 bases from J, with 6 bases between. The DNA of the CDR3 is TGTGCCAGCAGCTTGGGGGGCGCGAACACCGGGGAGCTGTTTTTT. It yields the protein CASSLGGANTGELFF.